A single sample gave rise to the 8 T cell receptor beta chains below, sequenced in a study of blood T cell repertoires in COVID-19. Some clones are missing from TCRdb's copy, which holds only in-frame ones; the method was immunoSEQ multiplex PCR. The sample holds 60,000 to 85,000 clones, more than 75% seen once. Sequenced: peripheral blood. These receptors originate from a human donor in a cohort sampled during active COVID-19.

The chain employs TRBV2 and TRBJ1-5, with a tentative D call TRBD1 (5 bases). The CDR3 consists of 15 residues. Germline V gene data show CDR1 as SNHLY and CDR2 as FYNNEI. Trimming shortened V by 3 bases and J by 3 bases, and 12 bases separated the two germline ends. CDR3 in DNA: TGTGCCAGCAGTGACCAGGCAGGGTACAATCAGCCCCAGCATTTT. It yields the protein CASSDQAGYNQPQHF.

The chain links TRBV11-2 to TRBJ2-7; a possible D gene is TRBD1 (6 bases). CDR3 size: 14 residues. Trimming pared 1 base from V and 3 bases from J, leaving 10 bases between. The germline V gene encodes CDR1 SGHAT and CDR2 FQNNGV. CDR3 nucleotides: TGTGCCAGCAGCTTAGGGGACACCCTCTACGAGCAGTACTTC. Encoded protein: CASSLGDTLYEQYF.

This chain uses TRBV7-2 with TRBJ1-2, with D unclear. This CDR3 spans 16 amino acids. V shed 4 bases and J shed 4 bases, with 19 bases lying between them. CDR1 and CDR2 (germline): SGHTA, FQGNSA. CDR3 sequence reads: CASSWNIPGAGYGYTF. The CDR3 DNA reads TGTGCCAGCAGCTGGAACATTCCGGGAGCCGGCTATGGCTACACCTTC. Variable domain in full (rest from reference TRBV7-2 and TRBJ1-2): GAGVSQSPSNKVTEKGKDVELRCDPISGHTALYWYRQSLGQGLEFLIYFQGNSAPDKSGLPSDRFSAERTGGSVSTLTIQRTQQEDSAVYLCASSWNIPGAGYGYTFGSGTRLTVV.

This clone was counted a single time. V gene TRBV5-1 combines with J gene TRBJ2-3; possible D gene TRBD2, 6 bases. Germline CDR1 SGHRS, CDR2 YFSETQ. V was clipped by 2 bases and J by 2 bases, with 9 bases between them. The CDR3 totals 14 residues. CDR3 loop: CASSFAGYTDTQYF. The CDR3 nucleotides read TGCGCCAGCAGCTTCGCGGGGTACACAGATACGCAGTATTTT.

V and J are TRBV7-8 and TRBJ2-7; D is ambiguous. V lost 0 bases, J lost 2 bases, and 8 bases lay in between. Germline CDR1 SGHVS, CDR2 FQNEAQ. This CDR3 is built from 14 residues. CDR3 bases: TGTGCCAGCAGCTTAGCCGGCAGCGCCTACGAGCAGTACTTC. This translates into CASSLAGSAYEQYF.

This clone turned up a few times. The CDR3 reads CASSGGQGVSPLHF. The CDR3 DNA is TGTGCCAGCAGTGGGGGACAGGGGGTCTCACCCCTCCACTTT. The chain recombines TRBV25-1 with TRBJ1-6, with 11 bases aligning to TRBD1. Looked up from germline, CDR1 is MGHDK and CDR2 is SYGVNS. Trimming took 4 bases from V and 10 from J; bases not matched to a gene: 3. This CDR3 comprises 14 residues.

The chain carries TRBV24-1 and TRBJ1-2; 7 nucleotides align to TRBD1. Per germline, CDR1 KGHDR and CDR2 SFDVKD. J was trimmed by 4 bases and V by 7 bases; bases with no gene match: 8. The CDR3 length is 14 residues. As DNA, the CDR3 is TGTGCCACCAGGGAGACAGGGCCCCCCTATGGCTACACCTTC. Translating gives CATRETGPPYGYTF.

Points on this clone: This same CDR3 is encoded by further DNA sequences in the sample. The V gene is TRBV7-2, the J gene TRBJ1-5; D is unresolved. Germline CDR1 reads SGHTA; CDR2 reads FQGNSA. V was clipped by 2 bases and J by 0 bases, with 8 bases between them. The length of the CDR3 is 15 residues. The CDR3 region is CASSLYADSNQPQHF. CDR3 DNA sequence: TGTGCCAGCAGCTTATATGCGGATAGCAATCAGCCCCAGCATTTT.